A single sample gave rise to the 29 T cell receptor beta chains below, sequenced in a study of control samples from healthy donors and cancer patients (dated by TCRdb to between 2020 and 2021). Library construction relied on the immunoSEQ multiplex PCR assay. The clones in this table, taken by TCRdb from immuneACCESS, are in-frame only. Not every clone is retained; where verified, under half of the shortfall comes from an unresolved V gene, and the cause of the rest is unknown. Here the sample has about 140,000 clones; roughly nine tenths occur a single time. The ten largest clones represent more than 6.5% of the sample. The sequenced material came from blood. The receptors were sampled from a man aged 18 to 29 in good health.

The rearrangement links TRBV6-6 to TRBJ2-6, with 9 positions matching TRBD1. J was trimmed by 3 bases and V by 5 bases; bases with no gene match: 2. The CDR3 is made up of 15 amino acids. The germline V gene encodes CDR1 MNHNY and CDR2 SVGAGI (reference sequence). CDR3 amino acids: CASSNRGLGANVLTF. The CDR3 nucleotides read TGTGCCAGCAGTAACAGGGGGCTTGGGGCCAACGTCCTGACTTTC.

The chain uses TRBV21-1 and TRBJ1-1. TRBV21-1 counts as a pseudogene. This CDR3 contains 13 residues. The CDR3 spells CASSKGGGTEAFF. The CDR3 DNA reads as TGTGCCAGCAGCAAAGGGGGGGGCACTGAAGCTTTCTTT.

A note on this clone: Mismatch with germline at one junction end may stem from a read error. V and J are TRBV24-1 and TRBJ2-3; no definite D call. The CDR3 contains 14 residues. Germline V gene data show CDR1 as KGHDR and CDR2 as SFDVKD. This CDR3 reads CATRDSGSTDTQYF. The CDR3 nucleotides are TGTGCCACCAGGGATTCTGGTAGCACAGATACGCAGTATTTT.

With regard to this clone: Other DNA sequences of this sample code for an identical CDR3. CDR3 protein: CASSLGGGETQYF. The CDR3 DNA is TGTGCCAGCAGCTTGGGCGGGGGGGAGACCCAGTACTTC. The J gene is TRBJ2-5, the V gene TRBV5-6; TRBD2 matches at 8 bases. This CDR3 is 13 amino acids long. V lost 0 bases and J lost 5; bases outside the gene matches: 0. Germline loops: CDR1 SGHDT, CDR2 YYEEEE.

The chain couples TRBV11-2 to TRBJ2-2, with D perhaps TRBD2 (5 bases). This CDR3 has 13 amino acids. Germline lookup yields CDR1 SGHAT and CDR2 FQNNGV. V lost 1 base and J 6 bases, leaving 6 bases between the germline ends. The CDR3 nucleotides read TGTGCCAGCAGCTTAGTGAGGGCCGGGGAGCTGTTTTTT. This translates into CASSLVRAGELFF.

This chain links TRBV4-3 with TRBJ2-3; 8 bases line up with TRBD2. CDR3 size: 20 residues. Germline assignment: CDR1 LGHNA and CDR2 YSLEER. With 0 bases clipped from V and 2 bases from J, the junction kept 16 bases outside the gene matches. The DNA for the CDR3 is TGCGCCAGCAGCCAAGAGTGGACTCCTGACGGGGGGGCCTTCACAGATACGCAGTATTTT. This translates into CASSQEWTPDGGAFTDTQYF.

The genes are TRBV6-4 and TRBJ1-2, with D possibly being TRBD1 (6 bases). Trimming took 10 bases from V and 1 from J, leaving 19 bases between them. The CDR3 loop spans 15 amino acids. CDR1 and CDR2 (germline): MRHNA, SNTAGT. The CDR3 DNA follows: TGTGCCAAAAAAAGGGGGGCGCATTATAACTATGGCTACACCTTC. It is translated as CAKKRGAHYNYGYTF.

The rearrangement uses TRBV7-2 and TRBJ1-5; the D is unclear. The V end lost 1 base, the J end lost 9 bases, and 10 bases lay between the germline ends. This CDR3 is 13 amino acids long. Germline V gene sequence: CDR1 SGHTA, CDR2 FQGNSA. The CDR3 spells CASSLVRSGPQHF. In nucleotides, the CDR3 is TGTGCCAGCAGCTTAGTTAGATCGGGGCCCCAGCATTTT.

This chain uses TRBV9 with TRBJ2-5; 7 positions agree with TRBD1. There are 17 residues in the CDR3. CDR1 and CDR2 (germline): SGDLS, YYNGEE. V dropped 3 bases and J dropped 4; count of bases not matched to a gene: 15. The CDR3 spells CASSADDRALSLETQYF. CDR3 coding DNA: TGTGCCAGCAGCGCCGACGACAGGGCCCTTTCGCTAGAGACCCAGTACTTC. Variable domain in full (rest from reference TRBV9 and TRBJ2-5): DSGVTQTPKHLITATGQRVTLRCSPRSGDLSVYWYQQSLDQGLQFLIQYYNGEERAKGNILERFSAQQFPDLHSELNLSSLELGDSALYFCASSADDRALSLETQYFGPGTRLLVL.

CDR3 DNA: TGTGCCTGGACCAGGTCGAACACTGAAGCTTTCTTT. Protein: CAWTRSNTEAFF. V and J are TRBV30 and TRBJ1-1; no clear D. V lost 4 bases to trimming and J lost 1 base, with 7 bases between them. This CDR3 contains 12 residues. CDR1 is GTSNPN, CDR2 SVGIG, per germline (reference sequence).

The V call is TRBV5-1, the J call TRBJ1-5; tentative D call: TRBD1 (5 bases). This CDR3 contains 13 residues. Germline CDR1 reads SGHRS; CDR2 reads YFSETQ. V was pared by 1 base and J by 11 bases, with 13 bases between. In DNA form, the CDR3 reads TGCGCCAGCAGCTTGATGACGGGGCGAGCCCAGCATTTT. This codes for CASSLMTGRAQHF.

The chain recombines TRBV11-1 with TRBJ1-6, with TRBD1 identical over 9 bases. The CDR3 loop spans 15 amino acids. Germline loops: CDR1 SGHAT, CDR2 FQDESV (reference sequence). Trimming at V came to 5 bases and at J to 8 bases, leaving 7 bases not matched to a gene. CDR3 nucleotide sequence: TGTGCCAGCAGCCAGGGACAGGGTGGGGATTCACCCCTCCACTTT. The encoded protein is CASSQGQGGDSPLHF.

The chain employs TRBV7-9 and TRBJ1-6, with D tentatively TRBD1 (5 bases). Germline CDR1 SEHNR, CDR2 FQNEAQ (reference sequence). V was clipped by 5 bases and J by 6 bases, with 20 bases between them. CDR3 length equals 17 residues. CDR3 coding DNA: TGTGCCAGCAGCGCTGGGACGGCCAGCTATATTAATTCACCCCTCCACTTT. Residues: CASSAGTASYINSPLHF.

Here the CDR3 reads CASSPGNVLDYGYTF. As DNA, the CDR3 is TGTGCCAGCAGCCCCGGAAATGTCCTCGACTATGGCTACACCTTC. The chain carries TRBV9 and TRBJ1-2; D is ambiguous. V lost 4 bases and J 3 bases, leaving 16 bases between the germline ends. Germline CDR1 and CDR2: SGDLS and YYNGEE. The length of the CDR3 is 15 residues.

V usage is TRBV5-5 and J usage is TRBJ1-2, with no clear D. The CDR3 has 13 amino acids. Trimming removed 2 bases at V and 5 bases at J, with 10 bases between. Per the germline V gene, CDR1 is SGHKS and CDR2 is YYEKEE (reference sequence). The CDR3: CASSLLDGYGYTF. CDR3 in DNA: TGTGCCAGCAGCTTATTGGATGGATATGGCTACACCTTC.

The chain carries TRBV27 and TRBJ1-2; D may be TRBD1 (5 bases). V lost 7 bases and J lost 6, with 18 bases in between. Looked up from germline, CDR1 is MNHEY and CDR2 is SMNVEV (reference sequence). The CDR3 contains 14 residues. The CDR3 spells CASTAWGSRHGYTF. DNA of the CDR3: TGTGCCAGCACGGCCTGGGGCAGCCGCCATGGCTACACCTTC.

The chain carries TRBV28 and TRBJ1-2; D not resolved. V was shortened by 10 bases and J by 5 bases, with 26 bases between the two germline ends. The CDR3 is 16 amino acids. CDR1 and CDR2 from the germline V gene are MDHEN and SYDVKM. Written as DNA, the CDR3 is TGTGCCATCACCCCGCCTGAGCCAGCAGCAAAATATGGCTACACCTTC. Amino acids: CAITPPEPAAKYGYTF.

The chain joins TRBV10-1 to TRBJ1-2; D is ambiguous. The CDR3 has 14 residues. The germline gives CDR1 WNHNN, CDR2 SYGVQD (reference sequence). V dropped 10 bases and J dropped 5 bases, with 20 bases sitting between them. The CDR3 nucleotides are TGCGCCACCTCATCAAACTGGGAAGGGTATGGCTACACCTTC. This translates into CATSSNWEGYGYTF.

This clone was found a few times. The CDR3 DNA follows: TGTGCCAGCAGTTACCAGGGGGGACCCTATGGCTACACCTTC. Its protein is CASSYQGGPYGYTF. The chain combines TRBV6-2 or TRBV6-3 with TRBJ1-2, with 7 positions matching TRBD1. CDR1 and CDR2 (germline): MNHEY, SVGEGT. Trimming at V came to 2 bases and at J to 4 bases, leaving 4 bases not matched to a gene. The length of the CDR3 is 14 residues.

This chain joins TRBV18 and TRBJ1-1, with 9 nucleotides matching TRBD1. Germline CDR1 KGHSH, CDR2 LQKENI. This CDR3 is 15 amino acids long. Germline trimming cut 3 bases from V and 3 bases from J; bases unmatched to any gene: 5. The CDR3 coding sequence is TGTGCCAGCTCACCTTTGAGACAGGGGGACACTGAAGCTTTCTTT. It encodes CASSPLRQGDTEAFF.

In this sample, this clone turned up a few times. As DNA, the CDR3 is TGTGCCAGCAGCCCCTCGTGGGGGGTCGATGGCTACACCTTC. Encoded protein: CASSPSWGVDGYTF. The rearrangement joins TRBV3-1 (or the pseudogene TRBV3-2) to TRBJ1-2, with D perhaps matching TRBD1 (5 bases). The CDR3 runs to 14 residues. CDR1 and CDR2 (germline): LGHDT, YNNKEL (reference sequence). V gave up 4 bases and J gave up 6 bases, with 15 bases separating them.

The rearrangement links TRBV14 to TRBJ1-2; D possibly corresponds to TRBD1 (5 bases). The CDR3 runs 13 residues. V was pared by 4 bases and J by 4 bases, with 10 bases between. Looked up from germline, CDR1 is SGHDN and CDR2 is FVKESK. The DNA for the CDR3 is TGTGCCAGCAGCCTCGACAGACTCTATGGCTACACCTTC. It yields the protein CASSLDRLYGYTF.

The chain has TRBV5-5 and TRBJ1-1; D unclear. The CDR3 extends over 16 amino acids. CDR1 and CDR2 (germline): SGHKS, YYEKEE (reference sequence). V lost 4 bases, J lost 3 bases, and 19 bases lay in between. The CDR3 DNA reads TGTGCCAGCAGCCCTGGGGTAGAGGGAGGGTACACTGAAGCTTTCTTT. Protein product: CASSPGVEGGYTEAFF.

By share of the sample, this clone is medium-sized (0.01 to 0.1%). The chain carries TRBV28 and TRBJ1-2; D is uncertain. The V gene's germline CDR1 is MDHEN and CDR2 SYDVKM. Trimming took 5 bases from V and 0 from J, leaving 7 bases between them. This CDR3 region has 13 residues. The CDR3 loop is CASSPDTNYGYTF. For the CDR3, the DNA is TGTGCCAGCAGTCCCGACACTAACTATGGCTACACCTTC.

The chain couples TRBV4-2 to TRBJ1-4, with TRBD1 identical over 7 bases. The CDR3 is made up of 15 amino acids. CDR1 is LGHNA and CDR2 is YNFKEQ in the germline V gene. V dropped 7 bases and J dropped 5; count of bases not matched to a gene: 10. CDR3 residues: CASTQGGKGNEKLFF. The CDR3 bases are TGTGCCAGCACCCAGGGGGGGAAGGGGAATGAAAAACTGTTTTTT.

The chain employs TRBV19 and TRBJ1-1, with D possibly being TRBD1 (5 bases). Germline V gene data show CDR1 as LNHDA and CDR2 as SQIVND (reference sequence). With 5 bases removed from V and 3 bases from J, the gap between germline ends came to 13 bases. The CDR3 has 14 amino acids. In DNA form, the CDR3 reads TGTGCCAGTAGTGCGCCGCGGGGGGACACTGAAGCTTTCTTT. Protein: CASSAPRGDTEAFF.

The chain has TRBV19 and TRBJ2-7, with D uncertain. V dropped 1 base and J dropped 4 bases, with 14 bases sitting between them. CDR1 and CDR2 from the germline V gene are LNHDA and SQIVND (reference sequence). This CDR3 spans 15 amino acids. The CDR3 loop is CASSIAGGSAYEQYF. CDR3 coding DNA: TGTGCCAGTAGTATAGCGGGCGGATCCGCTTACGAGCAGTACTTC.

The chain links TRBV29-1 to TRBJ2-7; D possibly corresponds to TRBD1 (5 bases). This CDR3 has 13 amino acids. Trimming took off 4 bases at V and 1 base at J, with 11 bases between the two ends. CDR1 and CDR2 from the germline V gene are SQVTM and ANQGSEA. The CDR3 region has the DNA TGCAGCGTTGCACAGGCTGTTTCCTACGAGCAGTACTTC. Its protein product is CSVAQAVSYEQYF.

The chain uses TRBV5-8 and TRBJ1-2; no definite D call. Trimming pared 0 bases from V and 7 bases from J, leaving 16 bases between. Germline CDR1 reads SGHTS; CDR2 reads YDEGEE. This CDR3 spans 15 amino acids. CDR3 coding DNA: TGTGCCAGCAGCTTGGAGGTGGCTCTATTGGGTGGCTACACCTTC. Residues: CASSLEVALLGGYTF.